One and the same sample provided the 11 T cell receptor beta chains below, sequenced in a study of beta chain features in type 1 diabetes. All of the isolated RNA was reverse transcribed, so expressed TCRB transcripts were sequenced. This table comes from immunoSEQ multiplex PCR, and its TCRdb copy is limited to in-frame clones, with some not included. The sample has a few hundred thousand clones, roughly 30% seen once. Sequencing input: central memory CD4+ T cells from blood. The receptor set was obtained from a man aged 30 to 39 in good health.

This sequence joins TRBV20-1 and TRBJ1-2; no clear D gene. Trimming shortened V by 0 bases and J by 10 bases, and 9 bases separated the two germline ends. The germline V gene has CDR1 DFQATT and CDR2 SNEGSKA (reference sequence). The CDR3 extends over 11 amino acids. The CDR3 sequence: CSARDQIFYTF. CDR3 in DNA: TGCAGTGCTAGAGATCAAATTTTCTACACCTTC.

In nucleotides, the CDR3 is TGTGCCTGGAGTGTAGAATTTAGAAATTCACCCCTCCACTTT. Translation gives CAWSVEFRNSPLHF. The chain couples TRBV30 to TRBJ1-6; the D is unclear. The germline V and J ends were trimmed by 0 bases and 7 bases, with 10 bases remaining between them. The CDR3 has 14 amino acids. Per the germline V gene, CDR1 is GTSNPN and CDR2 is SVGIG (reference sequence).

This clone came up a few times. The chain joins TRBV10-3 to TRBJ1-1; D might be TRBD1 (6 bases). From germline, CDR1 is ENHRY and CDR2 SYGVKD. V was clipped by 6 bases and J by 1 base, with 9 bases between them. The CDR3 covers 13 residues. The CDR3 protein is CAIRRTANTEAFF. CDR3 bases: TGTGCCATCAGGCGGACAGCGAACACTGAAGCTTTCTTT.

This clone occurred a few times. The CDR3 sequence is CASSLGHIQETQYF. The CDR3 nucleotides are TGTGCCAGCAGTCTTGGACACATCCAAGAGACCCAGTACTTC. The chain recombines TRBV2 with TRBJ2-5, with D possibly TRBD1 on 5 matching bases. The germline V gene has CDR1 SNHLY and CDR2 FYNNEI. This CDR3 contains 14 residues. V shed 5 bases and J shed 1 base, with 11 bases lying between them.

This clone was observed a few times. CDR3 coding DNA: TGTGCCAGCTCCCCCGGAGGAGTGGACACCGGGGAGCTGTTTTTT. It translates to CASSPGGVDTGELFF. The chain joins TRBV6-6 to TRBJ2-2, with D possibly TRBD2 on 5 matching bases. V shed 8 bases and J shed 3 bases, with 16 bases lying between them. The CDR3 covers 15 residues. Germline CDR1 and CDR2: MNHNY and SVGAGI (reference sequence).

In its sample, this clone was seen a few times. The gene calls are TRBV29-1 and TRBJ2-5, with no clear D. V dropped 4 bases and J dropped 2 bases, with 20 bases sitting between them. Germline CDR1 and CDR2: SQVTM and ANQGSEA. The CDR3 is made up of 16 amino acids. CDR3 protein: CSVGGQLNFQQETQYF. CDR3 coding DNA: TGCAGCGTTGGTGGCCAACTCAATTTTCAACAAGAGACCCAGTACTTC.

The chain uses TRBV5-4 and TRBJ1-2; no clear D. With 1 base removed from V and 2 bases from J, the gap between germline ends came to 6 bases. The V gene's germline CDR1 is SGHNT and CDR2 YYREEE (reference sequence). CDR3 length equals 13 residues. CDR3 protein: CASSLHGNYGYTF. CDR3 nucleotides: TGTGCCAGCAGCTTGCACGGGAACTATGGCTACACCTTC.

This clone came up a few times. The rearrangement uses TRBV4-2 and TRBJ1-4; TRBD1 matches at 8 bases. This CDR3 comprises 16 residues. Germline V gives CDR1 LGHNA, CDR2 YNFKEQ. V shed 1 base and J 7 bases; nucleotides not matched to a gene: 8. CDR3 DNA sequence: TGTGCCAGCAGCCAAGTAAGCAGGGGGCTAGGTGAAAAACTGTTTTTT. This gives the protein CASSQVSRGLGEKLFF.

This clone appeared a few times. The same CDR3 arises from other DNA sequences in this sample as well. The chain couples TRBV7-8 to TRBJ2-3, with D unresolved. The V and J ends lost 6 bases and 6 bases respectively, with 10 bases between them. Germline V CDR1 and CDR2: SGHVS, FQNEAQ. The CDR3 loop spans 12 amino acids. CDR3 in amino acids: CASSLDRDTQYF. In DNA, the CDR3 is TGTGCCAGCAGTTTGGATAGGGATACGCAGTATTTT.

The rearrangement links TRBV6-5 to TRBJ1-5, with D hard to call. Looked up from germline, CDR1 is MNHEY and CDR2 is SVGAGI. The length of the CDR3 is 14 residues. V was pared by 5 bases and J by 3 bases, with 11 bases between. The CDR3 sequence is CASSGRNINQPQHF. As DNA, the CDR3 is TGTGCCAGCAGTGGCAGGAATATCAATCAGCCCCAGCATTTT.

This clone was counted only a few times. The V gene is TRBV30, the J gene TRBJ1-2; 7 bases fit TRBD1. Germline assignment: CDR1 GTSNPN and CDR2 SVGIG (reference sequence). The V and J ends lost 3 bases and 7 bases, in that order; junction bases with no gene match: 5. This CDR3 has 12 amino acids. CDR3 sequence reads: CAWSINRGGYTF. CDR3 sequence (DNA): TGTGCCTGGAGCATAAACAGGGGTGGCTACACCTTC.